The rows below give T cell receptor beta chains drawn from one sample of a study of shared clonotypes between healthy human individuals. Data came from immunoSEQ multiplex PCR; TCRdb stores just in-frame clones and leaves some out. The sample holds 2 million to 2.5 million clones, approximately 94% seen once. Source material: naive CD4+ T cells sorted from blood. The origin of the receptors is a man younger than 30 in good health. The CDR3 runs from the conserved cysteine through the conserved F or W. D genes are given only for firm matches. A clone size is listed for some rows: how often the clone was seen (once, few, many), or a class if it is expanded.

D	size	V	J	DNA	CDR3
-	-	TRBV19	TRBJ2-2	TGTGCCAGTAGTATTCGGGGGACCGGGGAGCTGTTTTTT	CASSIRGTGELFF
-	-	TRBV19	TRBJ1-4	TGTGCCAGTACGCCCACCACAACTAATGAAAAACTGTTTTTT	CASTPTTTNEKLFF
-	-	TRBV18	TRBJ2-5	TGTGCCAGCTCTTTCCTCCTTAGCGGACAAGAGACCCAGTACTTC	CASSFLLSGQETQYF
-	-	TRBV7-8	TRBJ1-5	TGTGCCAGCAGCTTAGGGGCCCATCAGCCCCAGCATTTT	CASSLGAHQPQHF
-	-	TRBV30	TRBJ1-4	TGTGCCTGGAGTCCCCAGGGGCACGAAAAACTGTTTTTT	CAWSPQGHEKLFF
TRBD2	-	TRBV15	TRBJ2-2	TGTGCCACTTCGCTAGCGGGGTCGGACACCGGGGAGCTGTTTTTT	CATSLAGSDTGELFF
TRBD1	once	TRBV2	TRBJ1-1	TGTGCCAGCAGACAGGGGATGAACACTGAAGCTTTCTTT	CASRQGMNTEAFF
-	-	TRBV2	TRBJ2-2	TGTGCCAGCAGTGAAGTGGGGGGCGCGAACACCGGGGAGCTGTTTTTT	CASSEVGGANTGELFF
-	-	TRBV5-1	TRBJ2-7	TGCGCCAGCAGCTTGGAGGTCTTATCGAACTCCTACGAGCAGTACTTC	CASSLEVLSNSYEQYF
-	-	TRBV9	TRBJ2-5	TGTGCCAGCAGCGTAGAGGGAATCTCGGGGGAGACCCAGTACTTC	CASSVEGISGETQYF
-	-	TRBV18	TRBJ1-5	TGTGCCAGCTCAGAAGGGGCGAGCAATCAGCCCCAGCATTTT	CASSEGASNQPQHF
-	-	TRBV5-8	TRBJ1-6	TGTGCCAGCAGTTCCAAGACGCCCTTACGGTCACCCCTCCACTTT	CASSSKTPLRSPLHF
-	-	TRBV18	TRBJ2-5	TGTGCCAGCTCACTAGTCCTCCTAGCAACCAACCGCCAAGAGACCCAGTACTTC	CASSLVLLATNRQETQYF
-	-	TRBV10-3	TRBJ1-2	TGTGCCATCAGTGACGGACGGTATGGCTACACCTTC	CAISDGRYGYTF
-	-	TRBV18	TRBJ1-1	TGTGCCAGCTCACCGGGGGAACAGGGGAACACTGAAGCTTTCTTT	CASSPGEQGNTEAFF
TRBD2	once	TRBV27	TRBJ2-7	TGTGCCAGCAGGATAGCGGGGGAGCCCAACTACGAGCAGTACTTC	CASRIAGEPNYEQYF
TRBD1	once	TRBV7-2	TRBJ2-7	TGTGCCAGCAGCTTCGACCGGGACAGCTCCTACGAGCAGTACTTC	CASSFDRDSSYEQYF
TRBD2	-	TRBV7-2	TRBJ2-3	TGTGCCAGCAGCGAAAGCGGGAGGGGCACAGATACGCAGTATTTT	CASSESGRGTDTQYF
-	-	TRBV7-8	TRBJ1-1	TGTGCCAGCAGCTTATCATCGGACCCCCGTTGGACTGAAGCTTTCTTT	CASSLSSDPRWTEAFF
TRBD1	-	TRBV6-1	TRBJ1-4	TGTGCCAGCAGTGTTGGACAGGGGAACGAAAAACTGTTTTTT	CASSVGQGNEKLFF
TRBD1	-	TRBV6-1	TRBJ2-1	TGTGCCAGCAGGGGACAGGGGAGGAATGAGCAGTTCTTC	CASRGQGRNEQFF
-	-	TRBV18	TRBJ2-2	TGTGCCAGCTCACCAACCGCGAACACCGGGGAGCTGTTTTTT	CASSPTANTGELFF
-	once	TRBV5-1	TRBJ2-7	TGCGCCAGCAGCTTGGCTTGGGGAGCCTACGAGCAGTACTTC	CASSLAWGAYEQYF
-	-	TRBV7-9	TRBJ1-1	TGTGCCAGCAGAGGAAGGACTGAAGCTTTCTTT	CASRGRTEAFF
-	-	TRBV7-6	TRBJ1-1	TGTGCCAGCAGCTTAGCCGGGAGCGAGTACACTGAAGCTTTCTTT	CASSLAGSEYTEAFF
-	-	TRBV5-1	TRBJ2-3	TGCGCCAGCAGCCCTGTAGTAGGGGGGGGCACAGATACGCAGTATTTT	CASSPVVGGGTDTQYF
-	-	TRBV7-8	TRBJ2-3	TGTGCCAGCAGCTTAATCAGGTTTGATACGCAGTATTTT	CASSLIRFDTQYF
-	-	TRBV7-2	TRBJ2-4	TGTGCCAGCAGCTTAGTTAGGGCGGGGACCCAAAACATTCAGTACTTC	CASSLVRAGTQNIQYF
-	once	TRBV7-6	TRBJ2-5	TGTGCCAGCAGCCCCGGGGGGCGTAGGGCAGGGTACGAGACCCAGTACTTC	CASSPGGRRAGYETQYF
TRBD2	-	TRBV18	TRBJ2-1	TGTGCCAGCTCAGTAGCGGGGACTTACAATGAGCAGTTCTTC	CASSVAGTYNEQFF
-	-	TRBV6-5	TRBJ1-1	TGTGCCAGCAATACAGGGTTAGGCACTGAAGCTTTCTTT	CASNTGLGTEAFF
-	-	TRBV29-1	TRBJ1-2	TGCAGCGTTGGGGGAGGGGCCGGGAACTATGGCTACACCTTC	CSVGGGAGNYGYTF
-	few	TRBV2	TRBJ2-1	TGTGCCAGCAGTCGGCGGGGCAGCGAGCAGTTCTTC	CASSRRGSEQFF
TRBD2	once	TRBV6-1	TRBJ2-1	TGTGCCAGCAGTGCTGGACTAGCGGCCTCCTACAATGAGCAGTTCTTC	CASSAGLAASYNEQFF
TRBD1	-	TRBV7-9	TRBJ2-7	TGTGCCAGCAGCACCTTCACCGGGACAGGGGCGGGCGAGCAGTACTTC	CASSTFTGTGAGEQYF
TRBD2	once	TRBV19	TRBJ2-7	TGTGCCAGTAGTGTATCATGGGGGGGTTCCTACGAGCAGTACTTC	CASSVSWGGSYEQYF
-	-	TRBV4-2	TRBJ1-5	TGTGCCAGCAGCCAGATGGGGAGCAATCAGCCCCAGCATTTT	CASSQMGSNQPQHF
-	-	TRBV5-1	TRBJ2-5	TGCGCCAGCAGCTTGGCCGGGCAGGGCGGTCAAGAGACCCAGTACTTC	CASSLAGQGGQETQYF
-	-	TRBV11-2	TRBJ1-1	TGTGCCAGCAGCTTAACACGGGGGACTGAAGCTTTCTTT	CASSLTRGTEAFF
-	-	TRBV4-2	TRBJ1-2	TGTGCCAGCAGCCAAGAATCTATCAATGTTGCCTATGGCTACACCTTC	CASSQESINVAYGYTF
-	-	TRBV29-1	TRBJ2-3	TGCAGCGCGAGAAAGACTGATACAGATACGCAGTATTTT	CSARKTDTDTQYF
-	-	TRBV2	TRBJ2-3	TGTGCCAGCAGCAGGACGGGCATCGCAGATACGCAGTATTTT	CASSRTGIADTQYF
TRBD1	once	TRBV27	TRBJ2-4	TGTGCCAGCAGCCTCGGACAGGGCTCCCGATTATACTTC	CASSLGQGSRLYF
-	-	TRBV5-4	TRBJ1-2	TGTGCCAGCAGCTTGGGGGGGAAGGAGGACTATGGCTACACCTTC	CASSLGGKEDYGYTF
TRBD1	-	TRBV28	TRBJ2-7	TGTGCCAGCAGTCCGGGAGGGACAGGGGCCTTTGAGCAGTACTTC	CASSPGGTGAFEQYF
TRBD2	-	TRBV7-8	TRBJ2-7	TGTGCCAGCAGCTTATCTAGTTCAAGCGGGGGACCACTGGGCTCCTACGAGCAGTACTTC	CASSLSSSSGGPLGSYEQYF
-	-	TRBV25-1	TRBJ1-4	TGTGCCAGCACTGGCGGGGTCAATGAAAAACTGTTTTTT	CASTGGVNEKLFF
-	-	TRBV6-6	TRBJ2-3	TGTGCCAGCAGCCCGCCAGGTGCAGATACGCAGTATTTT	CASSPPGADTQYF
TRBD1	-	TRBV7-9	TRBJ2-3	TGTGCCACCCAGGGGGCTAGCACAGATACGCAGTATTTT	CATQGASTDTQYF
-	-	TRBV6-5	TRBJ2-1	TGTGCCAGCAGTTACGTGGGTGAGCAGTTCTTC	CASSYVGEQFF
TRBD2	-	TRBV7-2	TRBJ2-5	TGTGCCAGCAGCTTAGGGGCGGGGCTAGCGGGAGAAGAGACCCAGTACTTC	CASSLGAGLAGEETQYF
TRBD1	-	TRBV19	TRBJ2-2	TGTGCCAGTAGGATCGACAGGGGGATCGGGGAGCTGTTTTTT	CASRIDRGIGELFF
TRBD1	-	TRBV5-1	TRBJ2-6	TGCGCCAGCACCCCCGGACAGGGGGCGGTGGCCAACGTCCTGACTTTC	CASTPGQGAVANVLTF
TRBD1	-	TRBV18	TRBJ1-1	TGTGCCAGCTCAGTCGGGACAGGGCGGGGGACTGAAGCTTTCTTT	CASSVGTGRGTEAFF
TRBD2	-	TRBV2	TRBJ2-1	TGTGCCAGCAGGGAGCGGGAAGGATACAATGAGCAGTTCTTC	CASREREGYNEQFF